One and the same sample provided the 20 T cell receptor beta chains below, sequenced in a study of identical twins. TCRdb re-called the 5' RACE reads through MiXCR, storing one row per CDR3 protein. The sample consists of around 140,000 distinct CDR3 sequences, approximately 3.5% of them appearing once. Sequencing used memory T cells sorted from blood. The receptors here all came from a man younger than 35 in good health.

This clonotype was picked up many times. This chain connects TRBV4-3 to TRBJ2-7; D might be TRBD1 (5 bases). CDR3 length: 15 residues. The V gene lost 2 bases and the J gene lost 0 bases, with 11 bases spanning the gap. Germline assignment: CDR1 LGHNA and CDR2 YSLEER. The CDR3 sequence is CASSQFATGSYEQYF. DNA of the CDR3: TGCGCCAGCAGCCAATTCGCAACAGGCTCCTACGAGCAGTACTTC.

This clonotype was recorded at least ten times. The CDR3 loop is CATSRDSSGSGNEQFF. CDR3 DNA: TGTGCCACCAGCAGAGATTCTAGCGGGAGTGGCAATGAGCAGTTCTTC. V gene TRBV15 combines with J gene TRBJ2-1; 10 bases align to TRBD2. Germline V lookup: CDR1 LNHNV, CDR2 YYDKDF (reference sequence). This CDR3 spans 16 amino acids. V shed 0 bases and J 6 bases; nucleotides not matched to a gene: 5.

This clonotype was seen ten or more times. The chain is built from TRBV7-2 and TRBJ1-3; D gene uncertain. The V gene's germline CDR1 is SGHTA and CDR2 FQGNSA. There are 11 residues in the CDR3. V was cut by 4 bases and J by 2 bases, with 0 bases left in between. The CDR3 nucleotides read TGTGCCAGCAGCTCTGGAAACACCATATATTTT. It codes for CASSSGNTIYF.

In its sample, this clonotype was seen many times. The chain joins TRBV18 to TRBJ1-4; TRBD1 is a possible D gene (5 bases). The germline V gene has CDR1 KGHSH and CDR2 LQKENI. The CDR3 spans 14 residues. V lost 8 bases and J lost 10, with 20 bases in between. In DNA, the CDR3 is TGTGCCAGCCAACGGGACGGGAGAATTTCAAAACTGTTTTTT. It yields the protein CASQRDGRISKLFF.

This clonotype has a count of ten or more. This chain connects TRBV2 to TRBJ2-7; D remains ambiguous. Trimming cost V 4 bases and J 4 bases, with 5 bases left between them. Germline CDR1 reads SNHLY; CDR2 reads FYNNEI. This CDR3 is 11 amino acids long. The CDR3 DNA follows: TGTGCCAGCAGTGTTCAGTACGAGCAGTACTTC. Protein product: CASSVQYEQYF.

In its sample, this clonotype was seen many times. This chain joins TRBV12-3 or TRBV12-4 and TRBJ2-1; maybe TRBD2 (6 bases). The CDR3 is made up of 13 amino acids. V was shortened by 3 bases and J by 9 bases, with 12 bases between the two germline ends. The CDR3 loop is CASSLELAIEQFF. The CDR3 DNA reads TGTGCCAGCAGTTTGGAGCTAGCGATTGAGCAGTTCTTC.

This clonotype appeared many times. The gene calls are TRBV11-2 and TRBJ2-4, with D maybe TRBD2 (5 bases). Germline CDR1 and CDR2: SGHAT and FQNNGV. V was clipped by 5 bases and J by 1 base, with 12 bases between them. The length of the CDR3 is 15 residues. Written as DNA, the CDR3 is TGTGCCAGCAGCACAATACGAGGGGCCAAAAACATTCAGTACTTC. Protein: CASSTIRGAKNIQYF.

This clonotype was observed many times. The chain combines TRBV12-3 or TRBV12-4 with TRBJ1-2; D is possibly TRBD1 (6 bases). Trimming removed 3 bases from V and 5 bases from J, with 16 bases in between. This CDR3 is built from 15 residues. CDR3: CASSFGTQTLYGYTF. Here the CDR3 DNA reads TGTGCCAGCAGTTTCGGGACACAAACGCTGTATGGCTACACCTTC.

This clonotype was recorded at least ten times. In DNA form, the CDR3 reads TGTGCCAGCAGGTCCGTTACAGGGAAGGCAGCTTTCTTT. Its translation is CASRSVTGKAAFF. The chain joins TRBV12-3 or TRBV12-4 to TRBJ1-1; tentatively, D is TRBD1 (6 bases). The CDR3 covers 13 residues. V was shortened by 6 bases and J by 10 bases, with 18 bases between the two germline ends.

There are many counts of this clonotype. The chain employs TRBV5-6 and TRBJ2-1; D may be TRBD2 (7 bases). CDR3 length: 16 residues. Germline lookup yields CDR1 SGHDT and CDR2 YYEEEE. V was clipped by 1 base and J by 7 bases, with 18 bases between them. The DNA of the CDR3 is TGTGCCAGCAGCTTGAAAGGAGCGGGACATACAAATGAGCAGTTCTTC. Its translation: CASSLKGAGHTNEQFF.

The V call is TRBV5-1, the J call TRBJ1-1; D not certain. Germline-derived CDR1 and CDR2 are SGHRS and YFSETQ. The CDR3 covers 15 residues. The V gene lost 4 bases and the J gene lost 1 base, with 14 bases spanning the gap. CDR3 sequence (DNA): TGCGCCAGCAGCCAGGTAGGCTCCTCGAACACTGAAGCTTTCTTT. Its protein is CASSQVGSSNTEAFF.

This clonotype was recorded many times. V usage is TRBV28 and J usage is TRBJ2-3; D gene uncertain. With 5 bases removed from V and 0 bases from J, the gap between germline ends came to 15 bases. The germline gives CDR1 MDHEN, CDR2 SYDVKM. This CDR3 is built from 16 residues. This CDR3 is CASSRGLAASTDTQYF. CDR3 in DNA: TGTGCCAGCAGTCGTGGGCTGGCGGCTAGCACAGATACGCAGTATTTT. The whole variable domain, remainder taken from reference TRBV28 and TRBJ2-3, is DVKVTQSSRYLVKRTGEKVFLECVQDMDHENMFWYRQDPGLGLRLIYFSYDVKMKEKGDIPEGYSVSREKKERFSLILESASTNQTSMYLCASSRGLAASTDTQYFGPGTRLTVL.

This clonotype was found many times. V and J are TRBV28 and TRBJ2-7; no firm D call. This CDR3 spans 12 amino acids. The germline gives CDR1 MDHEN, CDR2 SYDVKM. V lost 6 bases and J lost 4, with 10 bases in between. The CDR3 DNA reads as TGTGCCAGCAGCTCCGGAAAATACGAGCAGTACTTC. Encoded protein: CASSSGKYEQYF.

This clonotype was picked up many times. This sequence joins TRBV27 and TRBJ2-6; 8 bases match TRBD1. This CDR3 comprises 18 residues. Germline V gives CDR1 MNHEY, CDR2 SMNVEV (reference sequence). V gave up 6 bases and J gave up 0 bases; unmatched junction bases: 10. In DNA form, the CDR3 reads TGTGCCAGCAGACCCTGGACAGGGTCTCCCTCTGGGGCCAACGTCCTGACTTTC. Translation: CASRPWTGSPSGANVLTF.

This clonotype was observed many times. V and J are TRBV29-1 and TRBJ1-3, with D uncertain. Trimming took off 8 bases at V and 1 base at J, with 6 bases between the two ends. The CDR3 has 11 amino acids. CDR1 is SQVTM, CDR2 ANQGSEA, per germline. CDR3 loop: CSSHSGNTIYF. The CDR3 DNA reads TGCAGCTCTCATTCTGGAAACACCATATATTTT.

This clonotype has a count of ten or more. The J gene is TRBJ1-5, the V gene TRBV6-1; D unclear. The germline V and J ends were trimmed by 0 bases and 6 bases, with 6 bases remaining between them. Germline V lookup: CDR1 MNHNS, CDR2 SASEGT. The CDR3 extends over 13 amino acids. Here the CDR3 reads CASSEARGQPQHF. CDR3 in DNA: TGTGCCAGCAGTGAAGCGCGGGGTCAGCCCCAGCATTTT.

Here the CDR3 DNA reads TGTGCCAGCAGTTTCGGGACCGAATTGAAGACCCAGTACTTC. This translates into CASSFGTELKTQYF. The J gene is TRBJ2-5, the V gene TRBV28, with D possibly being TRBD1 or TRBD2 (5 bases each). CDR3 length: 14 amino acids. The V and J ends lost 3 bases and 6 bases respectively, with 14 bases between them. Germline CDR1 MDHEN, CDR2 SYDVKM.

This clonotype was found many times. The rearrangement uses TRBV20-1 and TRBJ2-7; TRBD1 aligns across 9 bases. The CDR3 loop spans 14 amino acids. Germline V CDR1 and CDR2: DFQATT, SNEGSKA (reference sequence). The trim removed 3 bases at V and 3 bases at J, leaving 6 bases unmatched. This CDR3 is CSARPGTGNYEQYF. CDR3 DNA sequence: TGCAGTGCTAGGCCCGGGACAGGGAACTACGAGCAGTACTTC.

This chain uses TRBV2 with TRBJ2-6, with D tentatively TRBD1 (6 bases). Germline V gene sequence: CDR1 SNHLY, CDR2 FYNNEI. V was shortened by 7 bases and J by 0 bases, with 10 bases between the two germline ends. The CDR3 is made up of 15 amino acids. CDR3 in amino acids: CASNLDSSGANVLTF. In DNA form, the CDR3 reads TGTGCCAGCAATCTGGACAGCTCTGGGGCCAACGTCCTGACTTTC. The full variable domain, with the rest looked up from reference TRBV2 and TRBJ2-6, is EPEVTQTPSHQVTQMGQEVILRCVPISNHLYFYWYRQILGQKVEFLVSFYNNEISEKSEIFDDQFSVERPDGSNFTLKIRSTKLEDSAMYFCASNLDSSGANVLTFGAGSRLTVL.

The chain employs TRBV11-1 and TRBJ2-3; 15 bases are shared with TRBD2. Unmatched junction bases numbered 10, after V lost 5 bases and J lost 4 bases. CDR1 SGHAT and CDR2 FQDESV come from the germline V gene (reference sequence). This CDR3 comprises 18 residues. In nucleotides, the CDR3 is TGTGCCAGCAGCCCAGTGCTCCGGACTAGCGGGAGGGCAGATACGCAGTATTTT. It specifies CASSPVLRTSGRADTQYF.